In this sample, the clone carrying this T cell receptor (beta chain) turned up many times. Regarding time point: newly diagnosed GD, antithyroid drugs for less than 3 months. PBMC RNA served as the TCR library source. These data belong to a study of regulatory T cells in long-lasting Graves disease. Combining iRepertoire HTBI primers with Arm-PCR of CDR3 regions, the authors built TCR beta libraries. MiXCR was run by TCRdb on the multiplex PCR reads, yielding one entry per CDR3 protein. The data show around 400,000 distinct CDR3 sequences, 15% to 18% seen once. Sample: peripheral blood mononuclear cells (PBMCs), taken at new diagnosis, from a patient treated with antithyroid drugs. The clonotype originates from a female donor with Graves disease.

CDR3 coding DNA: TGCAGTGCTAGAGTGCAGGGGGGAAATCAGCCCCAGCATTTT. Translating it yields CSARVQGGNQPQHF. This chain connects TRBV20-1 to TRBJ1-5; 7 positions match TRBD1. The CDR3 is 14 amino acids. Germline values: CDR1 DFQATT, CDR2 SNEGSKA (reference sequence). J was trimmed by 4 bases and V by 1 base; bases with no gene match: 4.